Following are 24 T cell receptor beta chains from one sample sequenced in a study of T cell repertoires in cytomegalovirus infection. TCRdb reprocessed the reads with MiXCR, giving one entry per CDR3 protein. The top ten clones hold approximately 13% of a sample with 830,000 or so distinct CDR3 sequences, 32% of them seen once. These receptors have no identified antigens. Sequenced here: cultured CD8+ T cells from PBMCs, sampled from culture after CMV antigen stimulation. The receptors derive from a human donor in good health (CMV status not recorded). Some clones in this sample may be carry-over from other donors' samples.

This chain connects TRBV15 to TRBJ1-6, with D perhaps matching TRBD1 (5 bases). Trimming left V 3 bases short and J 5 bases short, with 20 bases between. CDR3 length: 18 amino acids. Germline V CDR1 and CDR2: LNHNV, YYDKDF (reference sequence). CDR3 in DNA: TGTGCCACCAGCAGTTCATTCAAAGGGACTTGGGATAATTCACCCCTCCACTTT. This gives the protein CATSSSFKGTWDNSPLHF.

Only a few counts were recorded for this clonotype. This chain connects TRBV10-3 to TRBJ2-5; 7 positions match TRBD2. Germline CDR1 ENHRY, CDR2 SYGVKD. This CDR3 spans 14 amino acids. Trimming cost V 0 bases and J 4 bases; bases outside gene matches: 2. CDR3 sequence: CAISESGEGETQYF. CDR3 DNA sequence: TGTGCCATCAGTGAGTCTGGGGAGGGAGAGACCCAGTACTTC.

This clonotype was observed many times. The rearrangement uses TRBV7-8 and TRBJ2-7, with unresolved D. CDR1 is SGHVS and CDR2 is FQNEAQ in the germline V gene. V lost 1 base to trimming and J lost 6 bases, with 4 bases between them. The CDR3 loop spans 11 amino acids. CDR3 nucleotide sequence: TGTGCCAGCAGCTTAGGAGTCGAGCAGTACGTC. Residues: CASSLGVEQYV.

Regarding this clonotype: A junction boundary mismatches the germline segment, possibly from a read error. The chain recombines TRBV5-1 with TRBJ2-5, with D tentatively TRBD2 (6 bases). This CDR3 is 15 amino acids long. The germline V gene encodes CDR1 SGHRS and CDR2 YFSETQ. The chain's CDR3 is CANSPHRGGGETQYF. Here the CDR3 DNA reads TGCGCCAACAGCCCACACCGGGGAGGAGGAGAGACCCAGTACTTC.

V usage is TRBV6-6 and J usage is TRBJ2-7; 8 positions match TRBD1. CDR1 and CDR2 (germline): MNHNY, SVGAGI (reference sequence). The CDR3 is 17 amino acids. Germline trimming cut 8 bases from V and 3 bases from J; bases unmatched to any gene: 18. CDR3 sequence reads: CASLGGQGQGTIYEQYV. In DNA, the CDR3 is TGTGCCAGCCTCGGAGGACAGGGTCAAGGGACAATCTACGAGCAGTACGTC.

The chain uses TRBV6-1 and TRBJ2-7; 7 nucleotides agree with TRBD1. Looked up from germline, CDR1 is MNHNS and CDR2 is SASEGT. Trimming took 5 bases from V and 4 from J; bases not matched to a gene: 8. The CDR3 runs to 14 residues. CDR3 in amino acids: CASSPTGLVYEQYV. As DNA, the CDR3 is TGTGCCAGCAGTCCGACAGGGCTCGTATACGAGCAGTACGTC.

This rearrangement joins TRBV28 to TRBJ2-5; possibly TRBD2 for D (6 bases). CDR1 is MDHEN and CDR2 is SYDVKM in the germline V gene. Trimming took off 3 bases at V and 2 bases at J, with 13 bases between the two ends. CDR3 length: 15 residues. The CDR3 is CASSFEGGLQETQYF. The CDR3 nucleotides are TGTGCCAGCAGTTTTGAGGGAGGACTACAAGAGACCCAGTACTTC. Filled out from reference TRBV28 and TRBJ2-5, the complete variable domain reads DVKVTQSSRYLVKRTGEKVFLECVQDMDHENMFWYRQDPGLGLRLIYFSYDVKMKEKGDIPEGYSVSREKKERFSLILESASTNQTSMYLCASSFEGGLQETQYFGPGTRLLVL.

This clonotype was seen more than once but under ten times. The chain employs TRBV7-9 and TRBJ1-2; D ambiguous. CDR3 length: 12 amino acids. The germline V gene has CDR1 SEHNR and CDR2 FQNEAQ (reference sequence). V lost 5 bases to trimming and J lost 4 bases, with 8 bases between them. The DNA of the CDR3 is TGTGCCAGCAGCCCGGCAGCCTATGGCTACACCTTC. This gives the protein CASSPAAYGYTF. Supplemented by reference TRBV7-9 and TRBJ1-2, the full variable domain reads DTGVSQNPRHKITKRGQNVTFRCDPISEHNRLYWYRQTLGQGPEFLTYFQNEAQLEKSRLLSDRFSAERPKGSFSTLEIQRTEQGDSAMYLCASSPAAYGYTFGSGTRLTVV.

Ten or more counts support this clonotype. The V gene is TRBV7-2, the J gene TRBJ2-3, with 12 bases matching TRBD2. V shed 5 bases and J 6 bases; nucleotides not matched to a gene: 12. Germline CDR1 is SGHTA and CDR2 is FQGNSA. The CDR3 length is 17 residues. CDR3 sequence: CASSRYGLAGGLDTQYF. In nucleotides, the CDR3 is TGTGCCAGCAGCCGTTATGGCCTAGCGGGGGGGTTGGATACGCAGTATTTT.

This clonotype was detected many times. The genes are TRBV7-9 and TRBJ2-7; D remains unclear. The CDR3 length is 13 residues. V lost 5 bases, J lost 1 base, and 9 bases lay in between. Germline V gives CDR1 SEHNR, CDR2 FQNEAQ (reference sequence). Here the CDR3 DNA reads TGTGCCAGCAGCCGAATGGGTTCCTACGAGCAGTACTTC. This codes for CASSRMGSYEQYF. The full variable domain, its missing parts supplied by reference TRBV7-9 and TRBJ2-7, is DTGVSQNPRHKITKRGQNVTFRCDPISEHNRLYWYRQTLGQGPEFLTYFQNEAQLEKSRLLSDRFSAERPKGSFSTLEIQRTEQGDSAMYLCASSRMGSYEQYFGPGTRLTVT.

A few counts support this clonotype. The rearrangement joins TRBV12-3 or TRBV12-4 to TRBJ2-3; 11 bases are shared with TRBD2. V lost 4 bases and J lost 2; bases outside the gene matches: 14. This CDR3 is 19 amino acids long. The CDR3 protein is CASSSLATPTSGDTDTQYF. CDR3 DNA: TGTGCCAGCAGTTCCCTGGCAACTCCGACTAGCGGGGACACAGATACGCAGTATTTT.

In this sample, this clonotype turned up a few times. V usage is TRBV6-2 or TRBV6-3 and J usage is TRBJ2-1; TRBD1 or TRBD2 may be the D gene (5 bases each). This CDR3 is built from 14 residues. Germline loops: CDR1 MNHEY, CDR2 SVGEGT. Trimming pared 2 bases from V and 8 bases from J, leaving 13 bases between. CDR3 in amino acids: CASSYLFQGDEQFF. DNA of the CDR3: TGTGCCAGCAGTTACCTCTTCCAGGGAGATGAGCAGTTCTTC.

The genes are TRBV6-1 and TRBJ1-5, with D possibly being TRBD1 (6 bases). This CDR3 spans 15 amino acids. The germline gives CDR1 MNHNS, CDR2 SASEGT. The V end was cut by 8 bases, the J end by 6 bases, with 20 bases between. CDR3 residues: CASDILTTGGQPQHF. CDR3 DNA: TGTGCCAGCGACATTTTAACGACAGGCGGTCAGCCCCAGCATTTT.

Only a few counts were recorded for this clonotype. The chain is built from TRBV28 and TRBJ2-1; D uncertain. Germline V gene sequence: CDR1 MDHEN, CDR2 SYDVKM. The CDR3 loop spans 15 amino acids. V was cut by 4 bases and J by 6 bases, with 16 bases left in between. The CDR3 spells CASSSTPSSFNEQFF. In nucleotides, the CDR3 is TGTGCCAGCAGTTCCACCCCCTCATCATTCAATGAGCAGTTCTTC.

This clonotype was counted between two and nine times. The chain joins TRBV27 to TRBJ2-7; weak D call: TRBD2 (7 bases). CDR3 length: 15 residues. Trimming took 0 bases from V and 3 from J, leaving 12 bases between them. Looked up from germline, CDR1 is MNHEY and CDR2 is SMNVEV (reference sequence). This CDR3 is CASSLSAGASYEQYF. The CDR3 coding sequence is TGTGCCAGCAGTTTATCGGCGGGGGCCAGCTACGAGCAGTACTTC.

V is TRBV19 and J is TRBJ2-3, with D uncertain. From germline, CDR1 is LNHDA and CDR2 SQIVND (reference sequence). The length of the CDR3 is 11 residues. Trimming removed 7 bases at V and 8 bases at J, with 10 bases between. For the CDR3, the DNA is TGTGCCAGTACCGCAGGCGGTACGCAGTATTTT. Amino acids: CASTAGGTQYF. The entire variable domain, with the rest obtained from reference TRBV19 and TRBJ2-3, is as follows: DGGITQSPKYLFRKEGQNVTLSCEQNLNHDAMYWYRQDPGQGLRLIYYSQIVNDFQKGDIAEGYSVSREKKESFPLTVTSAQKNPTAFYLCASTAGGTQYFGPGTRLTVL.

In its sample, this clonotype was seen a few times. The chain couples TRBV28 to TRBJ2-7, with D perhaps TRBD1 (5 bases). Germline V gene lookup returns CDR1 MDHEN and CDR2 SYDVKM. The CDR3 sequence is 15 residues long. Trimming pared 5 bases from V and 4 bases from J, leaving 18 bases between. The DNA of the CDR3 is TGTGCCAGCAGTCCTTTAGGGGAAATGGAGTACGAGCAGTACGTC. Its protein product is CASSPLGEMEYEQYV.

The CDR3 sequence is CASLETGLGYTF. The CDR3 DNA is TGTGCCAGCCTCGAGACAGGGTTAGGCTACACCTTC. The rearrangement joins TRBV7-9 to TRBJ1-2; 7 bases align to TRBD1. From germline, CDR1 is SEHNR and CDR2 FQNEAQ (reference sequence). This CDR3 is built from 12 residues. The V gene end was trimmed by 8 bases and the J gene end by 8 bases; junction bases not matched to a gene: 8.

The genes are TRBV19 and TRBJ2-5; 10 bases line up with TRBD1. V lost 6 bases and J lost 5; bases outside the gene matches: 3. The germline CDR1 and CDR2 sequences are LNHDA and SQIVND (reference sequence). The CDR3 totals 13 residues. CDR3 sequence: CASRDRGTETQYF. The CDR3 nucleotides are TGTGCCAGTAGGGACAGGGGGACGGAGACCCAGTACTTC.

The chain is built from TRBV12-3 or TRBV12-4 and TRBJ1-5; unclear D gene. CDR3 size: 14 residues. The V end was cut by 4 bases, the J end by 6 bases, with 13 bases between. The CDR3 DNA reads as TGTGCCAGCAGTTCCGCGGGAGGGATTCAGCCCCAGCATTTT. Amino acids: CASSSAGGIQPQHF.

The chain joins TRBV27 to TRBJ1-5, with no clear D. This CDR3 region has 14 residues. Trimming cost V 6 bases and J 5 bases, with 14 bases left between them. Germline V CDR1 and CDR2: MNHEY, SMNVEV (reference sequence). CDR3 sequence reads: CASRTLGSDQPQHF. For the CDR3, the DNA is TGTGCCAGCAGAACCTTAGGCTCGGATCAGCCCCAGCATTTT.

Many counts were recorded for this clonotype. The gene calls are TRBV7-8 and TRBJ2-3; D is possibly TRBD1 (5 bases). The CDR3 extends over 15 amino acids. Per germline, CDR1 SGHVS and CDR2 FQNEAQ. Deletions cut 1 base from V and 4 bases from J, with 12 bases between. CDR3 protein: CASSLVAGSPDTQYF. The CDR3 DNA is TGTGCCAGCAGCTTAGTCGCAGGGTCGCCAGATACGCAGTATTTT.

The table lists this clonotype with a few counts. The rearrangement links TRBV7-3 to TRBJ2-7; maybe TRBD1 (5 bases). Germline V gene lookup returns CDR1 SGHTA and CDR2 FQGTGA. Between the trimmed V and J ends, which lost 2 bases and 2 bases, there was a span of 13 bases. This CDR3 has 15 amino acids. CDR3 loop: CASSLQGSTPYEQYV. The CDR3 DNA is TGTGCCAGCAGCTTACAGGGATCGACCCCCTACGAGCAGTACGTC.

The gene calls are TRBV7-9 and TRBJ2-4, with a tentative D call TRBD2 (5 bases). Trimming cost V 5 bases and J 0 bases, with 11 bases left between them. CDR3 length: 15 residues. Germline CDR1 SEHNR, CDR2 FQNEAQ (reference sequence). The CDR3 reads CASSRTSPAKNIQYF. CDR3 nucleotide sequence: TGTGCCAGCAGCCGGACTTCACCAGCCAAAAACATTCAGTACTTC.